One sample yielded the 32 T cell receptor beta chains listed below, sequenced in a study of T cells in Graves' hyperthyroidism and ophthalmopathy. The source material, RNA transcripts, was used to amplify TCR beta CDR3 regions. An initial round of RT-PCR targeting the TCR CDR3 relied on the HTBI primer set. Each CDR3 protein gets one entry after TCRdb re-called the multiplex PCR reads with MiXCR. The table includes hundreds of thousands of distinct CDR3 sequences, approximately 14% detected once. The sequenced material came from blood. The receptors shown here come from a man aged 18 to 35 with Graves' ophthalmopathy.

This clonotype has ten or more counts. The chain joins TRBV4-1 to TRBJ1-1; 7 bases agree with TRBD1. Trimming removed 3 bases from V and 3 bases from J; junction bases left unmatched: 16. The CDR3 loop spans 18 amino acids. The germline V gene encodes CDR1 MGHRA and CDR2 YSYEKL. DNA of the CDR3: TGCGCCAGCAGCCACGCCGGACAGGATGGGCGTGGGGACACTGAAGCTTTCTTT. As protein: CASSHAGQDGRGDTEAFF.

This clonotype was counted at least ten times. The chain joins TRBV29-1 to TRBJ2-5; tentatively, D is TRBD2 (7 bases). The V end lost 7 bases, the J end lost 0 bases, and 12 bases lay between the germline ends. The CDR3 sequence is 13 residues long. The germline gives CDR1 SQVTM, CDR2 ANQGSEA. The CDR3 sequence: CSGGGGDQETQYF. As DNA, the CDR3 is TGCAGCGGGGGGGGCGGGGACCAAGAGACCCAGTACTTC. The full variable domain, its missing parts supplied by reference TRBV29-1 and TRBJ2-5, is SAVISQKPSRDICQRGTSLTIQCQVDSQVTMMFWYRQQPGQSLTLIATANQGSEATYESGFVIDKFPISRPNLTFSTLTVSNMSPEDSSIYLCSGGGGDQETQYFGPGTRLLVL.

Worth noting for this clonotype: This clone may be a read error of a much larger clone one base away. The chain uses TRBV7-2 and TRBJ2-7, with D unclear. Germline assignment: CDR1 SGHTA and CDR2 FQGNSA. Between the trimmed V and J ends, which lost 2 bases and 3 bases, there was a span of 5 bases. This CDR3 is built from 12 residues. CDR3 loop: CASSLPNYEQYF. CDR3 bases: TGTGCCAGCAGCTTACCAAACTACGAGCAGTACTTC.

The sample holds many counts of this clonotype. CDR3 DNA: TGCGCCAGCAGCTTGGGGCCCTGGACAGATACGCAGTATTTT. This gives the protein CASSLGPWTDTQYF. The J gene is TRBJ2-3, the V gene TRBV5-1; D unresolved. The ends were cut back, 0 bases at V and 3 bases at J, with 8 bases in the middle. Looked up from germline, CDR1 is SGHRS and CDR2 is YFSETQ. This CDR3 contains 14 residues.

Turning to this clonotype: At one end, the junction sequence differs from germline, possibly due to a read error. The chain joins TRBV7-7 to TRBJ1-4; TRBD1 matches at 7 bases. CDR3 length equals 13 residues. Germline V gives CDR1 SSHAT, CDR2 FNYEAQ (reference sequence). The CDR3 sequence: CASSRDSGEKLFF. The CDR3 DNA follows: TGTGCTAGCAGTCGGGACAGTGGCGAAAAACTGTTTTTT.

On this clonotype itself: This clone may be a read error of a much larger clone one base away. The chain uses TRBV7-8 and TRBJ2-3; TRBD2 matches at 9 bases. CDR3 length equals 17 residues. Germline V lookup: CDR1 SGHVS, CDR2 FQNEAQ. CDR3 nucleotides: TGTGCCGGCAGCTTCTATCCTAGCGGGACTAGCACAGATACGCAGTATTTT. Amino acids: CAGSFYPSGTSTDTQYF.

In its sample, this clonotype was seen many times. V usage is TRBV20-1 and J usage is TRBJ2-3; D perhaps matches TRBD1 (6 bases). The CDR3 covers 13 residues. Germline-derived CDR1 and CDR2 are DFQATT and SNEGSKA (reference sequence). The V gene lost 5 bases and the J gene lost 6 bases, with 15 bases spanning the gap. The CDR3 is CSAQSTGLDTQYF. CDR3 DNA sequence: TGCAGTGCTCAATCAACAGGGCTGGATACGCAGTATTTT.

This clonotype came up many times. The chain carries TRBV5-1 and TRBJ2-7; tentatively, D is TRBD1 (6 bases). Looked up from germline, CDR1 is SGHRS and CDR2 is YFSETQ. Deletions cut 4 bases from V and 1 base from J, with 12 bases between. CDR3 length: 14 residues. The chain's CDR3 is CASSLQGISYEQYF. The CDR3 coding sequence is TGCGCCAGCAGCCTACAGGGAATTTCCTACGAGCAGTACTTC.

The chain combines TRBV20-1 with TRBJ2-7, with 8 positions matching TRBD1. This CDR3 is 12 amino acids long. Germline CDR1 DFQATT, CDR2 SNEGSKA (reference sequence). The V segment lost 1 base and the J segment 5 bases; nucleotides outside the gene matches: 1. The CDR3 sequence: CSARGTGHEQYF. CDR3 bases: TGCAGTGCTAGAGGGACAGGGCACGAGCAGTACTTC.

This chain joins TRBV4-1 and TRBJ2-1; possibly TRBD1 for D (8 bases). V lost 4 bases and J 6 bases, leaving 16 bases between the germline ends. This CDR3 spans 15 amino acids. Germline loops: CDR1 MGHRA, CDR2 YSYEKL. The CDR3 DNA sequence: TGCGCCAGCAGCCGGTTGGACAGGGAGGGCAATGAGCAGTTCTTC. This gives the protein CASSRLDREGNEQFF.

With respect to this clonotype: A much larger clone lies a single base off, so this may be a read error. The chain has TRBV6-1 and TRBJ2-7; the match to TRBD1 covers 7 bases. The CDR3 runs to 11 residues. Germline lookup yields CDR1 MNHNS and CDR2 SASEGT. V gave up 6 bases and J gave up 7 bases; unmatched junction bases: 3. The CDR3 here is CASRQGVEQYF. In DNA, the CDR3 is TGTGCCAGCAGGCAGGGGGTTGAGCAGTACTTC.

The DNA of the CDR3 is TGTGCCAGCAGCCAAGCCGGGGTTAATGGCTACACCTTC. This encodes CASSQAGVNGYTF. The chain links TRBV3-1 to TRBJ1-2; D remains unclear. This CDR3 is built from 13 residues. The ends were cut back, 1 base at V and 6 bases at J, with 9 bases in the middle. Germline V gene lookup returns CDR1 LGHDT and CDR2 YNNKEL (reference sequence).

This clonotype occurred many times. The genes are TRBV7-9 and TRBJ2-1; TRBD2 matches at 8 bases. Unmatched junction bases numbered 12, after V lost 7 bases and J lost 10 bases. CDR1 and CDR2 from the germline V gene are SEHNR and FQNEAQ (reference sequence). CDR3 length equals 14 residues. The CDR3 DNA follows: TGTGCCAGCAAAACCCGGGGGGGATCAGACGAGCAGTTCTTC. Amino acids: CASKTRGGSDEQFF.

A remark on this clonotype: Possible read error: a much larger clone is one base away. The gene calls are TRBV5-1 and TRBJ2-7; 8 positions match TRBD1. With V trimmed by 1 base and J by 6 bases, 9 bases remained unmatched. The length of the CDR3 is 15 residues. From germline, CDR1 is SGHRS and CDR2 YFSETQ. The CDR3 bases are TGCGCCAGCAGCTTGCCGCCACAGGGGGGCTGCGAGCAGTACTTC. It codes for CASSLPPQGGCEQYF. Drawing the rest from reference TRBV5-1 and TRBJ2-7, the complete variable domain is KAGVTQTPRYLIKTRGQQVTLSCSPISGHRSVSWYQQTPGQGLQFLFEYFSETQRNKGNFPGRFSGRQFSNSRSEMNVSTLELGDSALYLCASSLPPQGGCEQYFGPGTRLTVT.

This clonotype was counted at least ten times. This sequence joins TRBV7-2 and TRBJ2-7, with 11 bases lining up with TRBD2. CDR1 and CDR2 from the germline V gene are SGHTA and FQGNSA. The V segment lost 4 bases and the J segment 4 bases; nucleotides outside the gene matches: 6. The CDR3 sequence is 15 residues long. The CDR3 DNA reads TGTGCCAGCAGCTCCCCCCTAGCGGGGGGATACGAGCAGTACTTC. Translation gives CASSSPLAGGYEQYF.

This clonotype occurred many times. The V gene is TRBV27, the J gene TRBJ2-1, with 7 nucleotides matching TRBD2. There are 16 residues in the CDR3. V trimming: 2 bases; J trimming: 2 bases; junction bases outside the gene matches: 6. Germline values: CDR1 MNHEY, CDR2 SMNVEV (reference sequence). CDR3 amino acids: CASSLPGLETYNEQFF. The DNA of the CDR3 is TGTGCCAGCAGTTTACCAGGACTAGAGACCTACAATGAGCAGTTCTTC.

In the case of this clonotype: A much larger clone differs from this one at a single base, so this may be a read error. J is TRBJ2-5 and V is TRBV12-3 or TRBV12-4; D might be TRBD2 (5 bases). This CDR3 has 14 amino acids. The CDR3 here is CAGSLTPGRETQYF. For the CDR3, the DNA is TGTGCCGGCAGCCTTACCCCGGGGAGAGAGACCCAGTACTTC.

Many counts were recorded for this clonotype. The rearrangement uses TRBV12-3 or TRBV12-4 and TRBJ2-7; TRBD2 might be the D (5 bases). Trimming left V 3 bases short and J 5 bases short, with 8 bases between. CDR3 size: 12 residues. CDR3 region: CASSFPGDEQYF. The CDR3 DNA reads TGTGCCAGCAGTTTTCCCGGGGACGAGCAGTACTTC.

The CDR3 region has the DNA TGTGCCACCGGCGATTTGGCTAAAGATGGCTACACCTTC. Residues: CATGDLAKDGYTF. This chain connects TRBV6-1 to TRBJ1-2; D is uncertain. There are 13 residues in the CDR3. With 10 bases removed from V and 6 bases from J, the gap between germline ends came to 18 bases. Germline V gene lookup returns CDR1 MNHNS and CDR2 SASEGT.

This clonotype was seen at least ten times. CDR3 loop: CASSPISGGGLNTGELFF. In DNA, the CDR3 is TGCGCCAGCAGCCCCATTTCGGGGGGGGGCCTTAACACCGGGGAGCTGTTTTTT. The chain combines TRBV5-1 with TRBJ2-2, with 8 positions matching TRBD2. CDR3 length: 18 amino acids. V shed 4 bases and J 2 bases; nucleotides not matched to a gene: 13. Germline lookup yields CDR1 SGHRS and CDR2 YFSETQ.

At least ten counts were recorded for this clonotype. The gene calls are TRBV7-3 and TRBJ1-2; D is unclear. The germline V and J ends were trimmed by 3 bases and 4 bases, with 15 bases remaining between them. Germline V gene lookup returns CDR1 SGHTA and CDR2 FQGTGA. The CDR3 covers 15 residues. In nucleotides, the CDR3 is TGTGCCAGCAGCTTTGGCGCGGACGGAGGCTATGGCTACACCTTC. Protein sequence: CASSFGADGGYGYTF.

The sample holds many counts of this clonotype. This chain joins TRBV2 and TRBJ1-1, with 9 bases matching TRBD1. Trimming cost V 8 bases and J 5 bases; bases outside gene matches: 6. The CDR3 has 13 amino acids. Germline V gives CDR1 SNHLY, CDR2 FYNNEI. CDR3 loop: CASGGQGGTEAFF. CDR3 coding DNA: TGTGCCAGCGGGGGACAGGGAGGGACTGAAGCTTTCTTT.

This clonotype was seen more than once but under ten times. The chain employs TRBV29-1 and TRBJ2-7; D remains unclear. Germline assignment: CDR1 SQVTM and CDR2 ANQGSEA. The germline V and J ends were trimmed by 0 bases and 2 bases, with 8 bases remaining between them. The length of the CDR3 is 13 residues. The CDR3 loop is CSVEELQPYEQYF. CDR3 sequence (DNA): TGCAGCGTTGAAGAACTACAGCCCTACGAGCAGTACTTC.

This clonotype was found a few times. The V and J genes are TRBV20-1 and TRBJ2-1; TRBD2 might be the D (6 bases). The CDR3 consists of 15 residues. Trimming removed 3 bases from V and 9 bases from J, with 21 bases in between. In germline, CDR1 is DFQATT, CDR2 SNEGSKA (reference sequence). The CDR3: CSARALVGSEVEQFF. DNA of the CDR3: TGCAGTGCTAGGGCCCTGGTCGGGAGTGAGGTTGAGCAGTTCTTC.

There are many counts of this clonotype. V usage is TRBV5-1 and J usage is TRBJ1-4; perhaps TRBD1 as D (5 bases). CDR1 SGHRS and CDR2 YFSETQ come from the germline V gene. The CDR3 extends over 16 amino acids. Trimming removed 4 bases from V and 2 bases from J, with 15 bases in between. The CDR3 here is CASSRNVGGTNEKLFF. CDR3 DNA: TGCGCCAGCAGCCGAAATGTCGGGGGGACTAATGAAAAACTGTTTTTT.

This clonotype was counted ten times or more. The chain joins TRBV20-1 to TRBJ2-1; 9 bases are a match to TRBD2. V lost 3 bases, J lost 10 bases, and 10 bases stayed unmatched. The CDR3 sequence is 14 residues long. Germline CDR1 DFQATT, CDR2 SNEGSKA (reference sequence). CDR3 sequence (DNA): TGCAGTGCTAGTTTGGTAGCGGGAGCTGGGGAGCAGTTCTTC. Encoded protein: CSASLVAGAGEQFF.

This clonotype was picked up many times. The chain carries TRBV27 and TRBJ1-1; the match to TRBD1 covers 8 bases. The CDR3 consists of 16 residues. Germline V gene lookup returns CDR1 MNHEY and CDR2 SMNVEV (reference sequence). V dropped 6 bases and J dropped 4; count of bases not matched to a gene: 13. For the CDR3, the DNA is TGTGCCAGCAGGATAACAGGGGGTTGGGGATCCACTGAAGCTTTCTTT. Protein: CASRITGGWGSTEAFF.

The CDR3 here is CSAPKGTGGADTQYF. The CDR3 DNA reads TGCAGTGCCCCGAAAGGGACAGGGGGCGCAGATACGCAGTATTTT. This chain uses TRBV20-1 with TRBJ2-3, with 12 bases fitting TRBD1. The CDR3 spans 15 residues. J gave up 4 bases and V 6 bases, and 8 bases lay outside the gene matches. Germline-derived CDR1 and CDR2 are DFQATT and SNEGSKA (reference sequence).

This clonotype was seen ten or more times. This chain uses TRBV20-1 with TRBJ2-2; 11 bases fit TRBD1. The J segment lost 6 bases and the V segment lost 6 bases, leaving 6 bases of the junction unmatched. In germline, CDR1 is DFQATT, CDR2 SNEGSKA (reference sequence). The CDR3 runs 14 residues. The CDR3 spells CSAQGQGAAGELFF. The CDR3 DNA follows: TGCAGTGCGCAAGGACAGGGGGCGGCCGGGGAGCTGTTTTTT.

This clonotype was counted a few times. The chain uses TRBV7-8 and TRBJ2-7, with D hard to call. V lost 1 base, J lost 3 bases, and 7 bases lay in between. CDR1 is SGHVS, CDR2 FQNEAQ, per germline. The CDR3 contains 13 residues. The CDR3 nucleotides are TGTGCCAGCAGCTTAGTCCTCGACTACGAGCAGTACTTC. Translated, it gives CASSLVLDYEQYF.

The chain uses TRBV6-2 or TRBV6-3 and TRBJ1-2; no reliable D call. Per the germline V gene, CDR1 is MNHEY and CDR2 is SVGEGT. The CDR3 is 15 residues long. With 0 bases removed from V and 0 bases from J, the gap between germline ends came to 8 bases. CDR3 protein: CASSYSALANYGYTF. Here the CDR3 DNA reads TGTGCCAGCAGTTACTCAGCCCTAGCTAACTATGGCTACACCTTC.

The CDR3 here is CASSDLGGANVLTF. The CDR3 DNA reads TGTGCCAGCAGTGACCTAGGAGGGGCCAACGTCCTGACTTTC. The chain couples TRBV6-4 to TRBJ2-6; no firm D call. CDR1 MRHNA and CDR2 SNTAGT come from the germline V gene. V lost 2 bases and J lost 4, with 6 bases in between. CDR3 length equals 14 residues.